This entry features one TCR beta chain sequence. The data are from a study of T cell changes during pregnancy in multiple sclerosis. Assay used: immunoSEQ multiplex PCR; TCRdb lists only in-frame clones, some missing. Counted here are some 30,000 clones, around nine tenths occurring once; the ten biggest clones make up around 6.8%. The length of the CDR3 is 15 residues. V lost 1 base, J lost 2 bases, and 12 bases lay in between. Germline CDR1 reads SGHNT; CDR2 reads YYREEE (reference sequence). Sequences were derived from CD8+ T cells from peripheral blood mononuclear cells, sampled after pregnancy. This clonotype was sampled from a female donor with multiple sclerosis, enrolled in a pregnancy study. The rearrangement links TRBV5-4 to TRBJ2-5; unclear D gene. CDR3 protein: CASSLMPGGQETQYF. CDR3 sequence (DNA): TGTGCCAGCAGCTTGATGCCCGGCGGACAAGAGACCCAGTACTTC.